The rows below give T cell receptor beta chains drawn from one sample of a study of regulatory T cells in long-lasting Graves disease. TCRdb reprocessed the multiplex PCR reads with MiXCR, giving one entry per CDR3 protein. This sample has 580,000 or so distinct CDR3 sequences, with about 16% found just once. The sample was also linked to a second study, of T cells in Graves' hyperthyroidism and ophthalmopathy.

The sample was peripheral blood mononuclear cells (PBMCs), taken at new diagnosis, from a patient treated with antithyroid drugs. Receptor source: a man aged 18 to 30 with Graves disease. CDR3s include the opening cysteine and the closing phenylalanine or tryptophan. The D gene is left open where the match is weak. Rows may omit the clone size; those that give it use once, few, many or a size class.

V gene	D gene	J gene	CDR3 length	clone size	CDR3 DNA	CDR3 protein
TRBV20-1	TRBD1	TRBJ1-3	14	many	TGCAGTGCTACAGGGGGTAACTCTGGAAACACCATATATTTT	CSATGGNSGNTIYF
TRBV12-5	-	TRBJ1-5	13	-	TGTGCTAGTGGACTCAGGGCTTATCAGCCCCAGCATTTT	CASGLRAYQPQHF
TRBV3-1	TRBD2	TRBJ2-2	19	-	TGTGCCAGCAGCCGATATCGACTAGCGGGAGGGGAGAACACCGGGGAGCTGTTTTTT	CASSRYRLAGGENTGELFF
TRBV6-2/TRBV6-3	TRBD2	TRBJ2-5	16	-	TGTGCCAGCAGTTACCTTCCTAGCGGGAGGGGAGAGACCCAGTACTTC	CASSYLPSGRGETQYF
TRBV30	-	TRBJ2-5	13	few	TGTGCCTGGAGTGAGAGGGTCGGAGAGACCCAGTACTTC	CAWSERVGETQYF
TRBV6-2/TRBV6-3	-	TRBJ2-3	13	few	TGTGCCAGCAGTGAAAGTACAGGGCATACGCAGTATTTT	CASSESTGHTQYF
TRBV20-1	TRBD1	TRBJ1-2	15	-	TGCAGTGCTAGACGGGACAGCAACACTAACTATGGCTACACCTTC	CSARRDSNTNYGYTF
TRBV6-5	-	TRBJ2-1	10	many	TGTGCCAGCAGTTTTTATGAGCAGTTCTTC	CASSFYEQFF
TRBV6-2/TRBV6-3	-	TRBJ1-4	13	-	TGTGCCAGCAGCGTCCAGGGGAATGAAAAACTGTTTTTT	CASSVQGNEKLFF
TRBV7-3	TRBD2	TRBJ2-3	18	-	TGTGCCAGCAGCTTAACTCCTGGGACTAGCGGTTACACAGATACGCAGTATTTT	CASSLTPGTSGYTDTQYF
TRBV10-3	-	TRBJ2-4	17	-	TGTGCCATCAGTGAGGGGAGTGGGGTATCGACCAAAAACATTCAGTACTTC	CAISEGSGVSTKNIQYF
TRBV27	TRBD2	TRBJ2-1	12	many	TGTGCCAGCACTAGCGGGTTCAATGAGCAGTTCTTC	CASTSGFNEQFF
TRBV6-2/TRBV6-3	-	TRBJ1-6	13	-	TGTGCCAGCAGTTACGCCGGTAATTCACCCCTCCACTTT	CASSYAGNSPLHF
TRBV7-9	-	TRBJ1-1	16	once	TGTGCCAGCAGCTCCCCTACCGTCGAGATGAACACTGGAGCTTTCTTT	CASSSPTVEMNTGAFF
TRBV29-1	TRBD2	TRBJ2-5	18	many	TGCAGCGTTGCCCGTGGGACTAGCGGCCGAAGTTACCAAGAGACCCAGTACTTC	CSVARGTSGRSYQETQYF
TRBV20-1	-	TRBJ2-7	14	few	TGCAGTGCTAGAGATCCGGACCACACCTACGAGCAGTACTTC	CSARDPDHTYEQYF
TRBV5-1	-	TRBJ1-1	15	many	TGTGCCAGCAGCCCGTTAACAGGATTATCCACTGAAGCTTTCTTT	CASSPLTGLSTEAFF